This TCR beta chain was documented in a study of neurological immune-mediated disorders. This clonotype was seen repeatedly, ten times or more. The starting material, 2 million PBMCs stored at -80 C, gave rise to the unsorted libraries. Via MiXCR, TCRdb re-called the 5' RACE reads, giving one row per CDR3 protein. The table has about 41,000 distinct CDR3 sequences, 2% to 3% seen once. From germline, CDR1 is SGHAT and CDR2 FQNNGV. After removal of 3 bases from V and 4 bases from J, the junction contained 7 bases not matched to a gene. This CDR3 contains 16 residues. V and J are TRBV11-2 and TRBJ1-4, with 8 positions matching TRBD1. The TCR was taken from a man younger than 45 with multiple sclerosis. The sequenced sample was PBMCs. CDR3 in DNA: TGTGCCAGCAGCTTCACCAGGGGGCAGGGTAATGAAAAACTGTTTTTT. It is translated as CASSFTRGQGNEKLFF.